This TCR beta chain originates from a study of T cells in Graves' hyperthyroidism and ophthalmopathy. PBMCs were derived from around 10 ml fresh peripheral blood. Amplification of TCR beta CDR3 regions used RNA as the template. Researchers ran a first-round RT-PCR on the TCR CDR3 using the HTBI primer set. TCRdb passed the multiplex PCR reads through MiXCR, listing each CDR3 protein once. The repertoire holds some 770,000 distinct CDR3 sequences, with 16% as singletons. The CDR3 spans 19 residues. The V segment lost 4 bases and the J segment 2 bases; nucleotides outside the gene matches: 12. Germline CDR1 reads SGHRS; CDR2 reads YFSETQ. The study's findings and limits: Stable hyperthyroidism was told apart from ophthalmopathy by a model built on 13 V-J features.

As concerns this clonotype: Antigen specificity is unknown.

The sample taken for sequencing was blood. This chain uses TRBV5-1 with TRBJ2-3; TRBD2 aligns across 14 bases. The receptor comes from a man aged 18 to 29 with Graves' hyperthyroidism. DNA of the CDR3: TGCGCCAGCAGCGAGGGACTAGCGGGAGTCCCCACCTCCACAGATACGCAGTATTTT. Encoded protein: CASSEGLAGVPTSTDTQYF.